These T cell receptor beta chains were read from a single sample in a study of blood T cells in healthy people across ages. MiXCR, applied by TCRdb to the 5' RACE reads, yields one record per CDR3 protein. The sample lists roughly 800,000 distinct CDR3 sequences, roughly 34% occurring once. The sequencing sample was made of blood. The receptor set was obtained from a young man in good health. The conserved cysteine and the conserved F or W are not part of the CDR3 here. Clone size is stated in some rows and not others, as once, few, many or a class when expanded.

-	15	TRBV20-1	TRBJ2-6	SASFGRTSSGANVLT
-	16	TRBV6-2/TRBV6-3	TRBJ2-3	ASSYPSSGANNTDTQY
-	13	TRBV12-3/TRBV12-4	-	ASSLLRSSYNEQY
-	14	TRBV11-2	TRBJ2-3	ASSLTGGALTDTQY
-	14	TRBV4-1	TRBJ2-5	ASSQALAGVQETQY
-	14	TRBV20-1	TRBJ2-4	SARSLAGGPMNIQY
-	13	TRBV12-5	TRBJ1-1	ASGLGQARSQEAF
once	10	TRBV29-1	TRBJ1-1	SVLRGTWEAF
-	13	TRBV7-2	TRBJ1-2	ASSFLVWAGYGYT
-	13	TRBV7-9	TRBJ2-1	ASSLTSGNYNEQF
few	13	TRBV20-1	TRBJ1-5	SAMGDSYSNQPQH
-	13	TRBV15	TRBJ2-1	ATSRETSGVDEQF
-	14	TRBV20-1	TRBJ2-5	SARASSGLAPETQY
-	14	TRBV20-1	TRBJ1-1	SARGPPGGVYTEAF
many	15	TRBV9	TRBJ2-3	ASSVEGIEPSTDTQY
-	14	TRBV4-3	-	ASSRDRTRSYNEQY
once	12	TRBV29-1	TRBJ2-1	SVEVGQGGNEQF
-	17	TRBV4-2	TRBJ1-2	ASSQDREGSGHPSYGYT
few	12	TRBV9	TRBJ2-3	ASRDGGITDTQY
-	11	TRBV19	TRBJ1-2	ASSIDVWRGYT
-	9	TRBV29-1	TRBJ1-1	SVERDTEAF
-	10	TRBV20-1	TRBJ1-5	SARTGQQPQH
few	12	TRBV27	TRBJ1-6	ASSFDREISPLH
-	13	TRBV7-9	TRBJ2-1	ASSLAQGGSNEQF
many	15	TRBV5-1	TRBJ2-1	ASSPRLGARNENEQF
-	12	TRBV7-9	TRBJ2-1	ASSLETGDNEQF
-	13	TRBV20-1	TRBJ1-3	SAKATGGAGNTIY
-	13	TRBV7-2	TRBJ2-5	ASNPGARNQETQY
few	11	TRBV6-2/TRBV6-3	TRBJ1-2	ASSYSERGGYT
-	16	TRBV6-5	TRBJ2-6	ASSYSQSSHSGANVLT
-	12	TRBV7-2	TRBJ2-1	ASSHSGGAGEQF
-	10	TRBV27	TRBJ2-1	ASSLRRNEQF